Listed here is a single T cell receptor beta chain. Its matching antigen is unknown. The data were taken from a study of spatial heterogeneity in lung cancer. Study in general: Among detected sequences, beta-chain ones consistently exceeded alpha-chain ones in number. General study results and limits: Blood contained ubiquitous expanded tumor TCRs more at resection than at follow-up.

Time point given: sample taken at primary tumor resection. Unsorted whole RNA samples from tumor, nontumor lung or frozen PBMC were sequenced. Samples were donated by 72 untreated early-stage non-small cell lung cancer patients. Every TCR cDNA molecule bore a unique molecular identifier. TCRdb re-called the 5' RACE reads with MiXCR, one entry per CDR3 protein. The sample lists about 80,000 distinct CDR3 sequences, approximately 18% occurring once. Germline-derived CDR1 and CDR2 are MDHEN and SYDVKM. The V segment lost 3 bases and the J segment 7 bases; nucleotides outside the gene matches: 4. CDR3 length: 14 amino acids.

The sequencing used PBMCs, collected at surgery. The sequence was obtained from a male donor with early-stage non-small cell lung cancer. V and J are TRBV28 and TRBJ2-1, with 9 bases lining up with TRBD1. In DNA form, the CDR3 reads TGTGCCAGCAGTTTTTCGGGACAGGGAAATGAGCAGTTCTTC. It yields the protein CASSFSGQGNEQFF.